Shown below are 12 T cell receptor beta chains from a single sample sequenced in a study of CD8 T cells in Susac syndrome. Random hexamers primed reverse transcription of about 0.5 to 1 ug RNA. TCRdb fed the immunoSEQ multiplex PCR reads into MiXCR, producing one record per CDR3 protein. The sample contains tens of thousands of distinct CDR3 sequences, 90% to 95% of which appear only once. The sequencing sample was made of CD4+ T cells from PBMCs. The receptor source for this set is a human donor with Susac syndrome.

This sequence joins TRBV20-1 and TRBJ2-4; D gene unclear. The CDR3 loop spans 13 amino acids. The V end was cut by 3 bases, the J end by 0 bases, with 6 bases between. The germline V gene encodes CDR1 DFQATT and CDR2 SNEGSKA (reference sequence). This CDR3 is CSASLIAKNIQYF. For the CDR3, the DNA is TGCAGTGCTAGCTTGATAGCCAAAAACATTCAGTACTTC.

The rearrangement joins TRBV30 to TRBJ1-2; D unclear. The CDR3 covers 14 residues. CDR1 is GTSNPN and CDR2 is SVGIG in the germline V gene (reference sequence). V lost 0 bases and J 2 bases, leaving 10 bases between the germline ends. The CDR3 here is CAWSVNSRNYGYTF. The CDR3 DNA is TGTGCCTGGAGTGTCAACAGCCGGAACTATGGCTACACCTTC.

The V call is TRBV5-6, the J call TRBJ2-1; 7 positions agree with TRBD1. CDR1 is SGHDT and CDR2 is YYEEEE in the germline V gene. The CDR3 is 12 amino acids. Unmatched junction bases numbered 7, after V lost 4 bases and J lost 12 bases. Here the CDR3 reads CASSLQDRVQFF. CDR3 nucleotide sequence: TGTGCCAGCAGCCTCCAAGACAGGGTGCAGTTCTTC.

The J gene is TRBJ2-1, the V gene TRBV6-2 or TRBV6-3; 9 nucleotides line up with TRBD2. This CDR3 region has 16 residues. Trimming at V came to 8 bases and at J to 8 bases, leaving 16 bases not matched to a gene. Per the germline V gene, CDR1 is MNHEY and CDR2 is SVGEGT. The CDR3 region is CASANSGTSPSHEQFF. The CDR3 DNA sequence: TGTGCCAGCGCAAACTCCGGGACTAGCCCTTCCCATGAGCAGTTCTTC.

The V call is TRBV6-5, the J call TRBJ1-1; TRBD1 matches at 8 bases. J was trimmed by 4 bases and V by 7 bases; bases with no gene match: 8. The CDR3 has 14 residues. Germline CDR1 and CDR2: MNHEY and SVGAGI. CDR3 nucleotides: TGTGCCAGCATCGACAGGGGTTGGCGCACTGAAGCTTTCTTT. This encodes CASIDRGWRTEAFF.

As concerns this clonotype: No conserved phenylalanine or tryptophan is present at the end of the CDR3, so a read error is the likely explanation. The V gene is TRBV29-1, the J gene TRBJ1-1, with D hard to call. This CDR3 spans 13 amino acids. Germline lookup yields CDR1 SQVTM and CDR2 ANQGSEA. CDR3 amino acids: CSVTPLGNIEAFL. CDR3 coding DNA: TGCAGCGTTACCCCGCTCGGGAACATTGAAGCTTTCCTT.

The V and J genes are TRBV12-3 or TRBV12-4 and TRBJ2-7; weak D call: TRBD1 (6 bases). Trimming removed 6 bases from V and 2 bases from J, with 14 bases in between. The CDR3 length is 14 residues. The CDR3 DNA reads TGTGCCAGCAGGAGAGGGGGACAAGCCTACGAGCAGTACTTC. Its protein product is CASRRGGQAYEQYF.

The chain couples TRBV7-9 to TRBJ2-5, with 11 positions matching TRBD2. CDR3 size: 15 residues. Trimming took 3 bases from V and 2 from J; bases not matched to a gene: 2. Germline CDR1 is SEHNR and CDR2 is FQNEAQ (reference sequence). The CDR3 protein is CASSLTSGAQETQYF. In DNA, the CDR3 is TGTGCCAGCAGCTTGACTAGCGGGGCGCAAGAGACCCAGTACTTC.

This rearrangement joins TRBV30 to TRBJ2-3; D may match TRBD1 or TRBD2 (5 bases each). The CDR3 is 14 residues long. Germline assignment: CDR1 GTSNPN and CDR2 SVGIG (reference sequence). V dropped 2 bases and J dropped 9 bases, with 18 bases sitting between them. As DNA, the CDR3 is TGTGCCTGGAGTAGACTACGAGGGGAAACGACGCAGTATTTT. Translation: CAWSRLRGETTQYF.

CDR3 nucleotide sequence: TGTGCCAGCAGTCCGCTCGAGCCCAACACCGGGGAGCTGTTTTTT. This translates into CASSPLEPNTGELFF. The rearrangement uses TRBV2 and TRBJ2-2; no clear D. Germline V gene data show CDR1 as SNHLY and CDR2 as FYNNEI. The CDR3 consists of 15 residues. Trimming removed 5 bases at V and 2 bases at J, with 12 bases between.

J is TRBJ1-4 and V is TRBV5-6; perhaps TRBD1 as D (6 bases). The germline V gene encodes CDR1 SGHDT and CDR2 YYEEEE. Trimming took 7 bases from V and 0 from J, leaving 16 bases between them. There are 16 residues in the CDR3. DNA for the CDR3: TGTGCCAGCGGAAAACAGGGTCGGGCAACTAATGAAAAACTGTTTTTT. This encodes CASGKQGRATNEKLFF.

The chain has TRBV19 and TRBJ2-5; TRBD2 agrees at 8 bases. The CDR3 runs 16 residues. V trimming: 7 bases; J trimming: 4 bases; junction bases outside the gene matches: 14. Germline lookup yields CDR1 LNHDA and CDR2 SQIVND (reference sequence). The CDR3 DNA follows: TGTGCCAGTAATAGGGCATACGGACTAGCTGGAGAGACCCAGTACTTC. It specifies CASNRAYGLAGETQYF.